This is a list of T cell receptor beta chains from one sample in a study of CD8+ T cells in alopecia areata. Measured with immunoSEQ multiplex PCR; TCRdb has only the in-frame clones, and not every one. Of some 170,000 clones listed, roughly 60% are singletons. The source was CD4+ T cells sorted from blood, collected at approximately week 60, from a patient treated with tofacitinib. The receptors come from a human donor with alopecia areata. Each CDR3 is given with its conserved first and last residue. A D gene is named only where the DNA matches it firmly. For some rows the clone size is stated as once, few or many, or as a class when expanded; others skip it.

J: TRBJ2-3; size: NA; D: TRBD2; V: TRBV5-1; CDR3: CASSSVAGGLTDTQYF; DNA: TGCGCCAGCAGCTCCGTAGCGGGGGGCCTCACAGATACGCAGTATTTT
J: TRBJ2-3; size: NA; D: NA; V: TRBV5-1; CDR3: CASSLGSWQDTQYF; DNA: TGCGCCAGCAGCTTGGGTAGTTGGCAGGATACGCAGTATTTT
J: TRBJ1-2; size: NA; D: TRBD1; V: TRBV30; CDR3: CAWTPQGASGYTF; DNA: TGTGCCTGGACCCCACAGGGGGCTAGTGGCTACACCTTC
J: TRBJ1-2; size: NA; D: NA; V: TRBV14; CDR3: CASSQEVKNYGYTF; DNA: TGTGCCAGCAGCCAAGAAGTCAAGAACTATGGCTACACCTTC
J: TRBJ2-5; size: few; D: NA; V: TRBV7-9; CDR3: CASSFIGTEAMKETQYF; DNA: TGTGCCAGCAGCTTTATAGGCACAGAAGCAATGAAGGAGACCCAGTACTTC
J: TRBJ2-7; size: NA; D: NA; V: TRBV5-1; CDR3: CASSLVPGASYEQYF; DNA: TGCGCCAGCAGCTTGGTGCCGGGGGCGTCCTACGAGCAGTACTTC
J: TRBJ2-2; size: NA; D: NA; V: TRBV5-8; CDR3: CASRLGKTTILMNTGELFF; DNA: TGTGCCAGCAGGTTGGGAAAGACAACAATCCTTATGAACACCGGGGAGCTGTTTTTT
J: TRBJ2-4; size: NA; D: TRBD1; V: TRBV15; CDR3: CATSRVGTGKNIQYF; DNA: TGTGCCACCAGCAGAGTGGGGACAGGGAAAAACATTCAGTACTTC
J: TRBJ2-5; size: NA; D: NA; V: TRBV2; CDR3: CASSGAGTETQYF; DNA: TGTGCCAGCAGTGGGGCGGGGACGGAGACCCAGTACTTC
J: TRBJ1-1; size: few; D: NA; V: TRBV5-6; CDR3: CASMASWDTEAFF; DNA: TGTGCCAGTATGGCTTCGTGGGACACTGAAGCTTTCTTT
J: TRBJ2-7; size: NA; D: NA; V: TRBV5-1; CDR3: CASSFLRGSYEQYF; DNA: TGCGCCAGCAGCTTCTTGCGGGGTTCCTACGAGCAGTACTTC
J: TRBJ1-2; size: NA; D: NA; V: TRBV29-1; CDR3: CSVDPGIDYGYTF; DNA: TGCAGCGTTGACCCGGGGATAGACTATGGCTACACCTTC
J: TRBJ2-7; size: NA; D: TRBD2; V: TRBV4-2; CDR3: CASSRILTSGVSYEQYF; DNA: TGTGCCAGCAGCCGAATACTGACTAGCGGGGTTTCCTACGAGCAGTACTTC
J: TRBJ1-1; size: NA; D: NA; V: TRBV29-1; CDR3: CSVGRTAVNTEAFF; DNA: TGCAGCGTTGGGAGGACCGCAGTGAACACTGAAGCTTTCTTT
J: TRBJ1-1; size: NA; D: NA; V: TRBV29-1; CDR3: CSVSGLNTEAFF; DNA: TGCAGCGTTTCAGGGTTGAACACTGAAGCTTTCTTT
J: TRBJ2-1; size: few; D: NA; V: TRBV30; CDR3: CAWSLGGLSNEQFF; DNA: TGTGCCTGGAGTTTGGGGGGCCTATCCAATGAGCAGTTCTTC
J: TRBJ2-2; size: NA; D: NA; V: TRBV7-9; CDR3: CASSLLSSGELFF; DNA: TGTGCCAGCAGCTTGCTATCATCCGGGGAGCTGTTTTTT
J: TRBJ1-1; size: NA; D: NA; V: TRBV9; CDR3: CASSVDQGQTEAFF; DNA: TGTGCCAGCAGCGTAGACCAAGGACAGACTGAAGCTTTCTTT
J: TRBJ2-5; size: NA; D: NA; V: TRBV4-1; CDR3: CASSQPSRPLYF; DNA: TGCGCCAGCAGCCAACCCTCCCGCCCACTTTACTTC
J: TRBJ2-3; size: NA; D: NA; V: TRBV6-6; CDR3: CASSYTPGTDTQYF; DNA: TGTGCCAGCAGTTACACACCGGGCACAGATACGCAGTATTTT
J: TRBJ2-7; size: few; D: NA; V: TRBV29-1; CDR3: CSVVVTSAEQYF; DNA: TGCAGCGTTGTGGTGACTAGTGCCGAGCAGTACTTC
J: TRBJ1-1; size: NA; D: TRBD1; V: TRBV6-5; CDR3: CASSSPRGAFF; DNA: TGTGCCAGCAGTTCTCCCAGGGGGGCTTTCTTT
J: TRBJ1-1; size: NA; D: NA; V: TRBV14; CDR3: CASSQDLVRAFF; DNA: TGTGCCAGCAGCCAAGATTTAGTCCGAGCTTTCTTT
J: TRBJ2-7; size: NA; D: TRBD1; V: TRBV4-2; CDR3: CASSQDITGAYEQYF; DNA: TGTGCCAGCAGCCAGGATATTACAGGGGCCTACGAGCAGTACTTC
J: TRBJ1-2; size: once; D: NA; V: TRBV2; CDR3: CASSEGNRVNGYTF; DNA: TGTGCCAGCAGTGAAGGGAACAGGGTGAATGGCTACACCTTC
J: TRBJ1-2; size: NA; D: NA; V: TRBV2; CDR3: CASSVSRQPLGYTF; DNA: TGTGCCAGCAGTGTGAGCCGTCAGCCCCTAGGCTACACCTTC
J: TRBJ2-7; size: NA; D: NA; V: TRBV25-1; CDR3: CASSESWYYEQYF; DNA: TGTGCCAGCAGTGAATCTTGGTACTACGAGCAGTACTTC
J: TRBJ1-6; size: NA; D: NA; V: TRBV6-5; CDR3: CASSYGENSPLHF; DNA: TGTGCCAGCAGTTACGGGGAAAATTCACCCCTCCACTTT
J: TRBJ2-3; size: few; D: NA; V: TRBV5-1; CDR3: CASSSEGADTQYF; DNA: TGCGCCAGCAGCAGTGAAGGGGCAGATACGCAGTATTTT
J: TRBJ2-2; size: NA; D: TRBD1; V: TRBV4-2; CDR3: CASSQDVAGGSSGELFF; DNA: TGTGCCAGCAGCCAAGATGTGGCAGGGGGTTCGTCCGGGGAGCTGTTTTTT
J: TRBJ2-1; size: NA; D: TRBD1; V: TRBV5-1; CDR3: CASSVDRGLYNEQFF; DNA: TGCGCCAGCAGCGTGGACAGGGGGCTTTACAATGAGCAGTTCTTC
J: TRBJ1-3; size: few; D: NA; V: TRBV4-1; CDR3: CASSQPPGPGNTIYF; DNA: TGCGCCAGCAGCCAACCACCGGGACCGGGAAACACCATATATTTT
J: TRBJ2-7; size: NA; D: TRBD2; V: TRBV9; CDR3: CASSVGSGGFYEQYF; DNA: TGTGCCAGCAGCGTCGGCAGCGGGGGATTCTACGAGCAGTACTTC
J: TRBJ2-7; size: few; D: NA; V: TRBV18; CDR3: CASSPLGSGEQYF; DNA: TGTGCCAGCTCACCATTGGGTTCAGGGGAGCAGTACTTC
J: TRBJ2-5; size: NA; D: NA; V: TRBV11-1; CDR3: CASSLAHAKQETQYF; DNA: TGTGCCAGCAGCTTAGCGCATGCTAAACAAGAGACCCAGTACTTC
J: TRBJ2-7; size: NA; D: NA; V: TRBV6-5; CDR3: CASSYPRGKQYF; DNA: TGTGCCAGCAGTTACCCCCGGGGTAAGCAGTACTTC
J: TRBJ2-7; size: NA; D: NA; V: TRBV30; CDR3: CAWSAGFYEQYF; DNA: TGTGCCTGGAGTGCGGGCTTCTACGAGCAGTACTTC
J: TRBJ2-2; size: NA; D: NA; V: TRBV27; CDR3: CASRKGTGELFF; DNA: TGTGCCAGCAGAAAAGGAACCGGGGAGCTGTTTTTT
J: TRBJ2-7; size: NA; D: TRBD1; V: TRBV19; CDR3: CASSTAGTGRNYEQYF; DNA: TGTGCCAGTAGTACCGCCGGGACAGGGAGGAACTACGAGCAGTACTTC
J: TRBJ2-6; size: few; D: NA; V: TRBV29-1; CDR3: CSVAKNSGANVLTF; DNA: TGCAGCGTTGCCAAGAACTCTGGGGCCAACGTCCTGACTTTC
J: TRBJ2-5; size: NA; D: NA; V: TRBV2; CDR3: CASSSDAGETQYF; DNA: TGTGCCAGCAGTTCGGACGCCGGAGAGACCCAGTACTTC
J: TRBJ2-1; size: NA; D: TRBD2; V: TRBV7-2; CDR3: CASSPYRLAGGLHEQFF; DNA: TGTGCCAGCAGCCCCTATCGACTAGCGGGGGGCTTACATGAGCAGTTCTTC
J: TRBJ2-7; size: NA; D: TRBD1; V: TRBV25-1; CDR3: CASSGRGTSYEQYF; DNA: TGTGCCAGCAGTGGCAGGGGGACGTCCTACGAGCAGTACTTC
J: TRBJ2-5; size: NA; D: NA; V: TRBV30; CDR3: CAWSEGETQYF; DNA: TGTGCCTGGAGCGAGGGAGAGACCCAGTACTTC
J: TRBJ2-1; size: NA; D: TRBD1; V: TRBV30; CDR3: CAWSPGQAPYNEQFF; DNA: TGTGCCTGGAGCCCCGGACAGGCCCCCTACAATGAGCAGTTCTTC
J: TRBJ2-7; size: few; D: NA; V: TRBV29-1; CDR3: CSVVEGAYEQYF; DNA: TGCAGCGTTGTGGAGGGGGCCTACGAGCAGTACTTC
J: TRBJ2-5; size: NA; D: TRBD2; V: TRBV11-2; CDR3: CASSLGSRGAFQTQYF; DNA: TGTGCCAGCAGCTTAGGTTCGCGGGGGGCTTTCCAGACCCAGTACTTC
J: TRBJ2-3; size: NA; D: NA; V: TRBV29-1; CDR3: CSVVAADTQYF; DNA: TGCAGCGTTGTGGCCGCAGATACGCAGTATTTT
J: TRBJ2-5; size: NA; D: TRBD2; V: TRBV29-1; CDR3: CSVEGLQTSGLRETQYF; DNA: TGCAGCGTTGAAGGACTTCAGACTAGCGGCCTTCGGGAGACCCAGTACTTC
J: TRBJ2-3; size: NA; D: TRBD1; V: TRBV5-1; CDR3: CASSRDRGQDTQYF; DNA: TGCGCCAGCAGCCGCGACAGGGGGCAGGATACGCAGTATTTT
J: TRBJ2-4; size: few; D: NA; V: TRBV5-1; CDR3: CASSLGFGLKYKNIQYF; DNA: TGCGCCAGCAGCTTGGGTTTTGGACTAAAGTACAAAAACATTCAGTACTTC
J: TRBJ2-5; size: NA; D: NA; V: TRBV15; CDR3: CATSRDRTVETQYF; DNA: TGTGCCACCAGCAGAGACAGAACGGTGGAGACCCAGTACTTC
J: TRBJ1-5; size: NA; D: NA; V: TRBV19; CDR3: CASSRDTNQPQHF; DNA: TGTGCCAGTAGTAGGGACACAAATCAGCCCCAGCATTTT